This is a list of T cell receptor beta chains from one sample in a study of cytomegalovirus exposure and HLA in healthy donors. Sequencing was performed with immunoSEQ multiplex PCR; in TCRdb, only in-frame clones are kept and a portion is missing. The repertoire holds 150,000 to 200,000 clones, with about 70% as singletons. Sequencing was performed on PBMCs. The source is a young woman in good health and CMV-seronegative. Both conserved end residues are part of each CDR3. Each record gives: CDR3 length, clone size, J gene, D gene, V gene, CDR3 DNA, CDR3 protein. The D gene is left open where the match is weak. Size is omitted from some rows. Given values are once, few, many or a class for expanded clones.

>16|.|TRBJ2-1|TRBD1|TRBV19
TGTGCCAGTAGTATAATTGGGGGACAGGGTTGGAATGAGCAGTTCTTC
CASSIIGGQGWNEQFF
>12|.|TRBJ1-1|.|TRBV11-3
TGTGCCAGCAGCTCTCAGGGCACTGAAGCTTTCTTT
CASSSQGTEAFF
>20|.|TRBJ1-3|TRBD1|TRBV5-1
TGCGCCAGCAGCTTTTACCCCCCGGGACAGAGTATCAACTCTGGAAACACCATATATTTT
CASSFYPPGQSINSGNTIYF
>15|few|TRBJ2-7|.|TRBV5-1
TGCGCCAGCAGCTTGGGAGAGGGGGTCACCTACGAGCAGTACTTC
CASSLGEGVTYEQYF
>13|.|TRBJ2-7|TRBD1|TRBV18
TGTGCCAGCTCTAAGGGACAGGATTACGAGCAGTACTTC
CASSKGQDYEQYF
>12|.|TRBJ2-1|.|TRBV7-9
TGTGCCAGCAGCTTAATACAGACCGAGCAGTTCTTC
CASSLIQTEQFF
>15|.|TRBJ1-1|.|TRBV5-5
TGTGCCAGCAGCTGGGGACACGATTTCAACACTGAAGCTTTCTTT
CASSWGHDFNTEAFF
>16|few|TRBJ2-1|.|TRBV7-9
TGTGCCAGCAGCTTAGGTGCGACCTCGGCGGGGAATGAGCAGTTCTTC
CASSLGATSAGNEQFF
>16|.|TRBJ2-1|TRBD2|TRBV7-6
TGTGCCAGCAGCTCCCGGGGGACTAGCGGCTACAATGAGCAGTTCTTC
CASSSRGTSGYNEQFF
>16|.|TRBJ2-3|.|TRBV5-6
TGTGCCAGCAAATCGTCATTGGCGGGGAGCACAGATACGCAGTATTTT
CASKSSLAGSTDTQYF
>15|.|TRBJ1-1|TRBD1|TRBV13
TGTGCCAGCAGCCGCAGCGGGACAGGGGGGTCCGAAGCTTTCTTT
CASSRSGTGGSEAFF
>12|few|TRBJ1-4|.|TRBV19
TGTGCCAGTAGCAACTTTAATGAAAAACTGTTTTTT
CASSNFNEKLFF
>13|.|TRBJ2-7|.|TRBV18
TGTGCCAGCTCACCACCCCAGAACTACGAGCAGTACTTC
CASSPPQNYEQYF
>13|few|TRBJ2-1|.|TRBV5-1
TGCGCCAGCAGCTTCCAGGGGATAGATGAGCAGTTCTTC
CASSFQGIDEQFF
>14|.|TRBJ1-3|.|TRBV15
TGTGCCACCAGCAGAGATCTTCGTAGAAACACCATATATTTT
CATSRDLRRNTIYF
>12|few|TRBJ2-7|.|TRBV7-2
TGTGCCAGCAGCTTGTCAGGGTACGAGCAGTACTTC
CASSLSGYEQYF
>14|.|TRBJ1-2|.|TRBV11-2
TGTGCCAGCAGCATCTCGGGAGGCTTCGGTGGCTACACCTTC
CASSISGGFGGYTF
>15|.|TRBJ2-3|TRBD1|TRBV5-4
TGTGCCAGCAGCTGGGGGACAGGGAACACAGATACGCAGTATTTT
CASSWGTGNTDTQYF
>17|.|TRBJ2-1|.|TRBV7-6
TGTGCCAGCAGCTTAACCGCCCGGCAGCGATCCTACAATGAGCAGTTCTTC
CASSLTARQRSYNEQFF
>15|.|TRBJ1-2|TRBD1|TRBV7-8
TGTGCCAGCAGCTTAGGGGACAGGGCCAACTATGGCTACACCTTC
CASSLGDRANYGYTF
>16|few|TRBJ1-2|TRBD1|TRBV7-9
TGTGCCAGCAGCCTCAACCCGGGACAGGTCAACTATGGCTACACCTTC
CASSLNPGQVNYGYTF
>15|.|TRBJ2-7|TRBD1|TRBV19
TGTGCCAGTAGTCAATTTGACAGGGGCCCCTACGAGCAGTACTTC
CASSQFDRGPYEQYF
>15|.|TRBJ2-1|TRBD1|TRBV10-3
TGTGCCATCAGTGAGGGACAGGGGGCATACAATGAGCAGTTCTTC
CAISEGQGAYNEQFF
>11|.|TRBJ1-1|.|TRBV19
TGTGCAGCGGGTAGGAGCACTGAAGCTTTCTTT
CAAGRSTEAFF
>14|few|TRBJ2-7|TRBD2|TRBV7-9
TGTGCCAGTTGCTCCACGGGACTAACCTACGAGCAGTACTTC
CASCSTGLTYEQYF
>15|.|TRBJ2-7|.|TRBV5-6
TGTGCCAGCAGCCCGGCAAGACTAGTCCCCTACGAGCAGTACTTC
CASSPARLVPYEQYF
>14|.|TRBJ1-5|TRBD1|TRBV11-2
TGTGCCAGCAGCCAGACAGGGGTGCGTCAGCCCCAGCATTTT
CASSQTGVRQPQHF
>15|.|TRBJ1-2|TRBD1|TRBV5-5
TGTGCCAGCAGCCTCAGGACAGGAGCTATCTATGGCTACACCTTC
CASSLRTGAIYGYTF
>14|.|TRBJ1-2|TRBD1|TRBV5-5
TGTGCCAGCAGCTCGACAGGGGTTGGCTATGGCTACACCTTC
CASSSTGVGYGYTF
>12|.|TRBJ1-2|.|TRBV6-1
TGTGCCAGCAGTGTACAGGGCTATGGCTACACCTTC
CASSVQGYGYTF
>19|few|TRBJ1-3|TRBD1|TRBV4-1
TGCGCCAGCAGCCAACCTATGAAAATCACAGGGGGGAGAGGAAACACCATATATTTT
CASSQPMKITGGRGNTIYF
>15|.|TRBJ2-5|TRBD2|TRBV19
TGTGCCAGTACCGACGGGAGGGGGGTATTGGAGACCCAGTACTTC
CASTDGRGVLETQYF
>15|few|TRBJ2-5|.|TRBV5-8
TGTGCCAGCAGCTTGGGCACCTCCGGGGTGGAGACCCAGTACTTC
CASSLGTSGVETQYF
>14|.|TRBJ2-1|.|TRBV30
TGTGCCTGGAGTGTACCAGGCACCTACAATGAGCAGTTCTTC
CAWSVPGTYNEQFF
>12|.|TRBJ1-1|.|TRBV29-1
TGCAGCGGTCGGGACGGGGGCACTGAAGCTTTCTTT
CSGRDGGTEAFF